One and the same sample provided the 12 T cell receptor beta chains below, sequenced in a study of OX40 agonist ivuxolimab in advanced cancers. TCRdb keeps only in-frame clones here, not all; method: immunoSEQ multiplex PCR. The sample shows some 35,000 clones, 65% to 85% of them seen only once. The source material was CD4+ or CD8+ T cells sorted from blood, sampled in a trial of the OX40 agonist ivuxolimab. These TCRs come from an adult with an advanced solid tumor such as melanoma, head and neck, liver or kidney cancer.

This clone has only one observation. V and J are TRBV27 and TRBJ1-2, with 12 bases identical to TRBD1. V lost 3 bases to trimming and J lost 7 bases; unmatched junction nucleotides: 9. This CDR3 is 16 amino acids long. CDR1 and CDR2 from the germline V gene are MNHEY and SMNVEV (reference sequence). The CDR3 region is CASSLGTGGAWIGYTF. DNA of the CDR3: TGTGCCAGCAGTTTGGGGACAGGGGGCGCATGGATTGGCTACACCTTC.

The chain couples TRBV7-9 to TRBJ1-1; D is uncertain. CDR1 and CDR2 (germline): SEHNR, FQNEAQ (reference sequence). This CDR3 is built from 12 residues. The germline V and J ends were trimmed by 5 bases and 1 base, with 5 bases remaining between them. This chain's CDR3 is CASSPANTEAFF. The CDR3 nucleotides are TGTGCCAGCAGCCCCGCGAACACTGAAGCTTTCTTT.

This chain links TRBV30 with TRBJ1-1, with D unresolved. The CDR3 has 12 residues. V was shortened by 2 bases and J by 5 bases, with 9 bases between the two germline ends. Germline V gene sequence: CDR1 GTSNPN, CDR2 SVGIG (reference sequence). CDR3 sequence (DNA): TGTGCCTGGAGTCCCGGGCGGACTGAAGCTTTCTTT. Residues: CAWSPGRTEAFF.

The chain uses TRBV11-3 and TRBJ2-2; no reliable D call. Germline V gene data show CDR1 as SGHNT and CDR2 as YENEEA. V was shortened by 1 base and J by 5 bases, with 2 bases between the two germline ends. The CDR3 loop spans 12 amino acids. In DNA, the CDR3 is TGTGCCAGCAGCTTAGCTACCGGGGAGCTGTTTTTT. This gives the protein CASSLATGELFF. Full variable domain (missing parts from reference TRBV11-3 and TRBJ2-2): EAGVVQSPRYKIIEKKQPVAFWCNPISGHNTLYWYLQNLGQGPELLIRYENEEAVDDSQLPKDRFSAERLKGVDSTLKIQPAELGDSAVYLCASSLATGELFFGEGSRLTVL.

This chain connects TRBV7-9 to TRBJ2-7; 10 bases match TRBD2. Germline V gene lookup returns CDR1 SEHNR and CDR2 FQNEAQ (reference sequence). V dropped 3 bases and J dropped 3; count of bases not matched to a gene: 5. The CDR3 covers 15 residues. The CDR3 nucleotides read TGTGCCAGCAGCTTCCCCCTAGCGGGGGTCTACGAGCAGTACTTC. It translates to CASSFPLAGVYEQYF.

The CDR3 DNA is TGCGCCAGCAGCTTGGCCGCGGGCTCTGGGGCCAACGTCCTGACTTTC. Translated: CASSLAAGSGANVLTF. The chain links TRBV5-1 to TRBJ2-6; a weak D match, TRBD2 (5 bases). CDR1 is SGHRS and CDR2 is YFSETQ in the germline V gene. V lost 0 bases and J lost 0, with 7 bases in between. CDR3 length: 16 residues. The variable domain in full, with the rest retrieved from reference TRBV5-1 and TRBJ2-6, is KAGVTQTPRYLIKTRGQQVTLSCSPISGHRSVSWYQQTPGQGLQFLFEYFSETQRNKGNFPGRFSGRQFSNSRSEMNVSTLELGDSALYLCASSLAAGSGANVLTFGAGSRLTVL.

The rearrangement links TRBV7-8 to TRBJ1-5; D uncertain. The V and J ends lost 1 base and 1 base respectively, with 8 bases between them. The germline CDR1 and CDR2 sequences are SGHVS and FQNEAQ. The CDR3 length is 15 residues. The DNA of the CDR3 is TGTGCCAGCAGCTTAGATTTCAGGAGCAATCAGCCCCAGCATTTT. Its translation: CASSLDFRSNQPQHF. Full variable domain (missing parts from reference TRBV7-8 and TRBJ1-5): GAGVSQSPRYKVAKRGQDVALRCDPISGHVSLFWYQQALGQGPEFLTYFQNEAQLDKSGLPSDRFFAERPEGSVSTLKIQRTQQEDSAVYLCASSLDFRSNQPQHFGDGTRLSIL.

CDR3 region: CASSPRGSQDQLHF. In DNA form, the CDR3 reads TGCGCCAGCAGCCCGAGAGGATCCCAGGACCAACTCCACTTT. This chain uses TRBV4-1 with TRBJ1-6; D is unclear. The CDR3 is 14 amino acids. Per the germline V gene, CDR1 is MGHRA and CDR2 is YSYEKL. Deletions cut 4 bases from V and 16 bases from J, with 20 bases between.

The genes are TRBV30 and TRBJ1-5, with TRBD1 identical over 10 bases. Germline-derived CDR1 and CDR2 are GTSNPN and SVGIG (reference sequence). V lost 2 bases, J lost 6 bases, and 7 bases stayed unmatched. There are 15 residues in the CDR3. In DNA, the CDR3 is TGTGCCTGGAGTCCGAAGACAGGGGGCAGTCAGCCCCAGCATTTT. Its translation: CAWSPKTGGSQPQHF.

The chain employs TRBV6-6 and TRBJ1-1; D gene uncertain. CDR3 size: 13 residues. Trimming removed 3 bases from V and 3 bases from J, with 8 bases in between. CDR1 and CDR2 from the germline V gene are MNHNY and SVGAGI (reference sequence). The CDR3: CASSYGVDTEAFF. For the CDR3, the DNA is TGTGCCAGCAGTTATGGTGTGGACACTGAAGCTTTCTTT.

The chain carries TRBV11-2 and TRBJ2-7; weak D call: TRBD1 (6 bases). Germline V gene data show CDR1 as SGHAT and CDR2 as FQNNGV. The CDR3 length is 16 residues. Trimming pared 4 bases from V and 6 bases from J, leaving 22 bases between. CDR3 residues: CASSWSYRMGTSEQYF. CDR3 bases: TGTGCCAGCAGCTGGTCGTACAGGATGGGGACAAGCGAGCAGTACTTC.

This chain links TRBV7-2 with TRBJ2-3; 10 positions match TRBD2. The length of the CDR3 is 15 residues. In germline, CDR1 is SGHTA, CDR2 FQGNSA. J was trimmed by 1 base and V by 3 bases; bases with no gene match: 1. CDR3 protein: CASSFGTSGTDTQYF. The CDR3 coding sequence is TGTGCCAGCAGCTTCGGGACTAGCGGCACAGATACGCAGTATTTT.